These 29 T cell receptor beta chains share one sample of origin, sequenced in a study of T cells after yellow fever vaccination. TCRdb re-called the 5' RACE reads with MiXCR, one entry per CDR3 protein. The sample lists nearly 300,000 distinct CDR3 sequences, 7.5% to 9% occurring once. Sequences were derived from CD4+ T cells sorted from PBMCs, sampled 5 days after the yellow fever booster vaccination. Source of these receptors: a man between 18 and 35 years old who received the YFV17D yellow fever vaccine.

This clonotype was recorded many times. The chain carries TRBV7-2 and TRBJ1-3; maybe TRBD1 (5 bases). Per the germline V gene, CDR1 is SGHTA and CDR2 is FQGNSA. The CDR3 is made up of 15 amino acids. Trimming removed 5 bases at V and 4 bases at J, with 15 bases between. The CDR3 is CASSPVLGRGNTIYF. The CDR3 coding sequence is TGTGCCAGCAGCCCCGTTTTGGGGCGAGGAAACACCATATATTTT.

This clonotype has more than one count but fewer than ten. The chain employs TRBV20-1 and TRBJ2-6; 9 bases fit TRBD1. The V gene's germline CDR1 is DFQATT and CDR2 SNEGSKA (reference sequence). The CDR3 loop spans 19 amino acids. The junction had 11 bases not matched to a gene; V was cut back by 0 bases and J by 2 bases. CDR3 in amino acids: CSARDMVGTGTAGANVLTF. For the CDR3, the DNA is TGCAGTGCTAGAGATATGGTAGGGACAGGGACCGCTGGGGCCAACGTCCTGACTTTC.

This sequence joins TRBV27 and TRBJ2-7; 8 bases map to TRBD1. V gave up 10 bases and J gave up 0 bases; unmatched junction bases: 14. This CDR3 spans 16 amino acids. CDR1 and CDR2 (germline): MNHEY, SMNVEV (reference sequence). The CDR3: CATPRPRDRSSYEQYF. The CDR3 DNA reads TGTGCCACCCCCCGACCCCGGGACAGGAGCTCCTACGAGCAGTACTTC.

This sequence joins TRBV28 and TRBJ2-7, with 11 bases fitting TRBD2. Trimming cost V 8 bases and J 3 bases; bases outside gene matches: 3. This CDR3 has 13 residues. From germline, CDR1 is MDHEN and CDR2 SYDVKM. CDR3 coding DNA: TGTGCCAGCGTAGCGGGGGGGTTCTACGAGCAGTACTTC. Translation: CASVAGGFYEQYF.

This clonotype occurred a few times. The chain couples TRBV2 to TRBJ2-5; 8 nucleotides match TRBD1. CDR1 is SNHLY, CDR2 FYNNEI, per germline. The J segment lost 4 bases and the V segment lost 6 bases, leaving 7 bases of the junction unmatched. The CDR3 runs 14 residues. The CDR3 region has the DNA TGTGCCAGCAGAGGCCAGGGGGCACGAGAGACCCAGTACTTC. This translates into CASRGQGARETQYF. The full variable domain, its missing parts supplied by reference TRBV2 and TRBJ2-5, is EPEVTQTPSHQVTQMGQEVILRCVPISNHLYFYWYRQILGQKVEFLVSFYNNEISEKSEIFDDQFSVERPDGSNFTLKIRSTKLEDSAMYFCASRGQGARETQYFGPGTRLLVL.

The chain couples TRBV6-2 or TRBV6-3 to TRBJ2-1; no clear D. This CDR3 has 16 amino acids. Germline V lookup: CDR1 MNHEY, CDR2 SVGEGT. Trimming removed 1 base from V and 0 bases from J, with 10 bases in between. The CDR3 nucleotides read TGTGCCAGCAGTTACTTGAAAATCAGCTCCTACAATGAGCAGTTCTTC. Translated, it gives CASSYLKISSYNEQFF.

The rearrangement uses TRBV5-6 and TRBJ1-6; 7 positions match TRBD1. Trimming cost V 1 base and J 4 bases; bases outside gene matches: 2. Germline CDR1 SGHDT, CDR2 YYEEEE. CDR3 size: 15 residues. The CDR3 spells CASSLPGGYNSPLHF. CDR3 nucleotides: TGTGCCAGCAGCTTGCCAGGGGGTTATAATTCACCCCTCCACTTT.

This clonotype was seen more than once but under ten times. This rearrangement joins TRBV7-8 to TRBJ2-5; D might be TRBD2 (6 bases). The CDR3 length is 16 residues. The germline V gene has CDR1 SGHVS and CDR2 FQNEAQ. Trimming removed 3 bases at V and 2 bases at J, with 16 bases between. The chain's CDR3 is CASSFLPGTAQETQYF. The CDR3 nucleotides read TGTGCCAGCAGCTTTTTGCCCGGGACTGCTCAAGAGACCCAGTACTTC.

This clonotype showed up many times. The chain links TRBV7-8 to TRBJ2-1, with 9 bases lining up with TRBD1. This CDR3 contains 16 residues. Germline V gene lookup returns CDR1 SGHVS and CDR2 FQNEAQ. The V gene end was trimmed by 4 bases and the J gene end by 9 bases; junction bases not matched to a gene: 13. The CDR3 reads CASSSAGTGTSGEQFF. CDR3 bases: TGTGCCAGCAGCTCCGCCGGGACAGGGACATCCGGTGAGCAGTTCTTC.

V usage is TRBV7-3 and J usage is TRBJ1-1, with D possibly being TRBD1 (5 bases). This CDR3 comprises 13 residues. CDR1 is SGHTA, CDR2 FQGTGA, per germline. With 4 bases removed from V and 4 bases from J, the gap between germline ends came to 10 bases. The CDR3 protein is CASSSGGGTEAFF. The CDR3 DNA is TGTGCCAGCAGCTCCGGGGGAGGCACTGAAGCTTTCTTT.

V is TRBV2 and J is TRBJ2-2, with 8 bases matching TRBD2. The trim removed 4 bases at V and 6 bases at J, leaving 7 bases unmatched. CDR3 length: 15 residues. Germline CDR1 SNHLY, CDR2 FYNNEI. For the CDR3, the DNA is TGTGCCAGCAGTGTCGGCGGGGGGCGGGCCGGGGAGCTGTTTTTT. This encodes CASSVGGGRAGELFF. Variable domain in full (rest from reference TRBV2 and TRBJ2-2): EPEVTQTPSHQVTQMGQEVILRCVPISNHLYFYWYRQILGQKVEFLVSFYNNEISEKSEIFDDQFSVERPDGSNFTLKIRSTKLEDSAMYFCASSVGGGRAGELFFGEGSRLTVL.

Only a few counts were recorded for this clonotype. V gene TRBV7-9 combines with J gene TRBJ2-3, with 16 positions matching TRBD2. The CDR3 length is 18 residues. Unmatched junction bases numbered 8, after V lost 3 bases and J lost 5 bases. Per the germline V gene, CDR1 is SEHNR and CDR2 is FQNEAQ (reference sequence). This CDR3 is CASSLSGTSGGAGDTQYF. CDR3 bases: TGTGCCAGCAGCTTGTCCGGGACTAGCGGGGGGGCTGGAGATACGCAGTATTTT.

This rearrangement joins TRBV3-1 to TRBJ2-3; 9 nucleotides align to TRBD1. The CDR3 length is 15 residues. Germline V gene data show CDR1 as LGHDT and CDR2 as YNNKEL (reference sequence). With V trimmed by 4 bases and J by 1 base, 3 bases remained unmatched. The CDR3 loop is CASSPWTGGTDTQYF. The CDR3 DNA follows: TGTGCCAGCAGCCCTTGGACAGGGGGCACAGATACGCAGTATTTT.

The rearrangement links TRBV5-1 to TRBJ2-3, with TRBD1 matching over 7 bases. The trim removed 4 bases at V and 0 bases at J, leaving 5 bases unmatched. The CDR3 runs to 15 residues. Germline values: CDR1 SGHRS, CDR2 YFSETQ. Here the CDR3 reads CASSPGDRSTDTQYF. CDR3 nucleotide sequence: TGCGCCAGCAGCCCCGGGGACAGAAGCACAGATACGCAGTATTTT.

This sequence joins TRBV5-1 and TRBJ1-2; no clear D gene. CDR3 length: 15 residues. Looked up from germline, CDR1 is SGHRS and CDR2 is YFSETQ. Trimming took off 2 bases at V and 0 bases at J, with 11 bases between the two ends. The CDR3: CASSFRLDTNYGYTF. The CDR3 bases are TGCGCCAGCAGCTTTAGGCTGGATACTAACTATGGCTACACCTTC.

This clonotype was detected a few times. The rearrangement joins TRBV20-1 to TRBJ2-7, with D unclear. The V gene lost 6 bases and the J gene lost 6 bases, with 15 bases spanning the gap. Germline CDR1 and CDR2: DFQATT and SNEGSKA (reference sequence). The CDR3 spans 12 residues. CDR3 sequence reads: CSASTWGGEQYF. CDR3 in DNA: TGCAGTGCCTCCACCTGGGGTGGCGAGCAGTACTTC.

This clonotype was seen more than once but under ten times. The rearrangement links TRBV4-1 to TRBJ2-7; 8 nucleotides agree with TRBD1. The V gene's germline CDR1 is MGHRA and CDR2 YSYEKL. CDR3 length: 14 amino acids. J was trimmed by 5 bases and V by 2 bases; bases with no gene match: 5. The CDR3 DNA follows: TGCGCCAGCAGCCAAAGGACAGGGACAGACGAGCAGTACGTC. Residues: CASSQRTGTDEQYV.

The chain uses TRBV11-2 and TRBJ1-1, with D possibly being TRBD1 (5 bases). The CDR3 consists of 15 residues. V was shortened by 3 bases and J by 4 bases, with 15 bases between the two germline ends. Germline assignment: CDR1 SGHAT and CDR2 FQNNGV. CDR3 protein: CASSFIRARGTEAFF. CDR3 nucleotide sequence: TGTGCCAGCAGCTTTATCAGGGCCCGGGGCACTGAAGCTTTCTTT.

The chain has TRBV28 and TRBJ2-5; 11 nucleotides match TRBD2. The trim removed 5 bases at V and 5 bases at J, leaving 13 bases unmatched. The CDR3 covers 17 residues. Germline V gene data show CDR1 as MDHEN and CDR2 as SYDVKM. CDR3 sequence: CASSPQKTSGGGETQYF. CDR3 sequence (DNA): TGTGCCAGCAGTCCTCAAAAAACTAGCGGGGGAGGGGAGACCCAGTACTTC.

V usage is TRBV4-1 and J usage is TRBJ1-1; D is possibly TRBD1 (5 bases). Trimming took 0 bases from V and 3 from J, leaving 17 bases between them. The CDR3 loop spans 17 amino acids. Germline V lookup: CDR1 MGHRA, CDR2 YSYEKL. The CDR3 DNA reads as TGCGCCAGCAGCCAAGATAGGGCCAGGGTAAGGGACACTGAAGCTTTCTTT. This codes for CASSQDRARVRDTEAFF.

This clonotype appeared a few times. The gene calls are TRBV7-9 and TRBJ2-1, with D perhaps matching TRBD1 (6 bases). CDR3 length: 15 residues. The V and J ends lost 0 bases and 4 bases respectively, with 10 bases between them. In germline, CDR1 is SEHNR, CDR2 FQNEAQ (reference sequence). The CDR3 is CASSLAMGAYNEQFF. Written as DNA, the CDR3 is TGTGCCAGCAGCTTAGCGATGGGGGCATACAATGAGCAGTTCTTC.

The chain links TRBV29-1 to TRBJ1-2; D is perhaps TRBD1 (5 bases). Germline V gene sequence: CDR1 SQVTM, CDR2 ANQGSEA. The CDR3 runs 13 residues. Trimming left V 4 bases short and J 2 bases short, with 11 bases between. The CDR3 region has the DNA TGCAGCGTTGGGTACAGGCTCAACTATGGCTACACCTTC. Translating it yields CSVGYRLNYGYTF.

A few counts support this clonotype. The chain carries TRBV19 and TRBJ1-2, with D unclear. The CDR3 runs 14 residues. CDR1 is LNHDA and CDR2 is SQIVND in the germline V gene (reference sequence). V dropped 5 bases and J dropped 4 bases, with 14 bases sitting between them. CDR3 loop: CASSPRGGSYGYTF. CDR3 bases: TGTGCCAGTAGTCCCCGTGGAGGATCCTATGGCTACACCTTC.

The V call is TRBV2, the J call TRBJ2-7, with a weak D call TRBD2 (7 bases). In germline, CDR1 is SNHLY, CDR2 FYNNEI. CDR3 length: 12 residues. The V gene lost 8 bases and the J gene lost 3 bases, with 11 bases spanning the gap. The CDR3 here is CASGGGHYEQYV. CDR3 coding DNA: TGTGCCAGCGGGGGGGGACACTACGAGCAGTACGTC.

This clonotype was seen ten or more times. The rearrangement links TRBV29-1 to TRBJ2-1; TRBD1 is a possible D gene (6 bases). Looked up from germline, CDR1 is SQVTM and CDR2 is ANQGSEA. V was cut by 7 bases and J by 7 bases, with 17 bases left in between. This CDR3 region has 13 residues. CDR3 protein: CSAGPVTGNEQFF. For the CDR3, the DNA is TGCAGCGCCGGACCGGTCACAGGGAATGAGCAGTTCTTC.

This sequence joins TRBV4-1 and TRBJ1-2; tentatively, D is TRBD1 (5 bases). The V end was cut by 4 bases, the J end by 4 bases, with 16 bases between. This CDR3 comprises 15 residues. Germline values: CDR1 MGHRA, CDR2 YSYEKL. CDR3: CASSPLTGRIYGYTF. The CDR3 nucleotides are TGCGCCAGCAGCCCTCTTACGGGACGGATCTATGGCTACACCTTC.

This clonotype appeared a few times. The chain recombines TRBV30 with TRBJ2-7; no reliable D call. Trimming stripped 4 bases from V and 1 base from J, with 8 bases between. This CDR3 spans 12 amino acids. Germline loops: CDR1 GTSNPN, CDR2 SVGIG (reference sequence). The CDR3 DNA sequence: TGTGCCTGGATCGGAGATTCCTACGAGCAGTACTTC. It codes for CAWIGDSYEQYF.

This clonotype showed up many times. This rearrangement joins TRBV28 to TRBJ1-6; D remains ambiguous. The CDR3 runs to 15 residues. V lost 5 bases to trimming and J lost 5 bases, with 13 bases between them. Germline-derived CDR1 and CDR2 are MDHEN and SYDVKM. The chain's CDR3 is CASSGSRADNSPLHF. DNA of the CDR3: TGTGCCAGCAGTGGGTCAAGGGCCGATAATTCACCCCTCCACTTT.

The V call is TRBV20-1, the J call TRBJ2-3; 10 bases are shared with TRBD2. This CDR3 contains 19 residues. J was trimmed by 3 bases and V by 0 bases; bases with no gene match: 15. Looked up from germline, CDR1 is DFQATT and CDR2 is SNEGSKA (reference sequence). For the CDR3, the DNA is TGCAGTGCTAGAGATTCGGGAAGTCGTTTAGCGGGGGGAACAGATACGCAGTATTTT. Translated: CSARDSGSRLAGGTDTQYF.